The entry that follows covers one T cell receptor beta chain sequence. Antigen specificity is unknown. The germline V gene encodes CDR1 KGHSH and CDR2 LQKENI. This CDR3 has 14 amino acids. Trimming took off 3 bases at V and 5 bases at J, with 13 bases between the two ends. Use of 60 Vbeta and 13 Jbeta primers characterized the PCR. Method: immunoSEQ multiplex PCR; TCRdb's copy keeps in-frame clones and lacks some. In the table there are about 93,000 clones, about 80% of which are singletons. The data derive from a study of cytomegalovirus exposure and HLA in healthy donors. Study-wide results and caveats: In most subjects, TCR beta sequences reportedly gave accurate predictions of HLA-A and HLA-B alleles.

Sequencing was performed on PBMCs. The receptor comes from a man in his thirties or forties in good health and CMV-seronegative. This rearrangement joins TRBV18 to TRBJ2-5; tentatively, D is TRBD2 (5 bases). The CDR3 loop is CASSPLLGSETQYF. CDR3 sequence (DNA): TGTGCCAGCTCACCCCTACTAGGATCGGAGACCCAGTACTTC. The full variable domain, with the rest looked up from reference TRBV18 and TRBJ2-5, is NAGVMQNPRHLVRRRGQEARLRCSPMKGHSHVYWYRQLPEEGLKFMVYLQKENIIDESGMPKERFSAEFPKEGPSILRIQQVVRGDSAAYFCASSPLLGSETQYFGPGTRLLVL.